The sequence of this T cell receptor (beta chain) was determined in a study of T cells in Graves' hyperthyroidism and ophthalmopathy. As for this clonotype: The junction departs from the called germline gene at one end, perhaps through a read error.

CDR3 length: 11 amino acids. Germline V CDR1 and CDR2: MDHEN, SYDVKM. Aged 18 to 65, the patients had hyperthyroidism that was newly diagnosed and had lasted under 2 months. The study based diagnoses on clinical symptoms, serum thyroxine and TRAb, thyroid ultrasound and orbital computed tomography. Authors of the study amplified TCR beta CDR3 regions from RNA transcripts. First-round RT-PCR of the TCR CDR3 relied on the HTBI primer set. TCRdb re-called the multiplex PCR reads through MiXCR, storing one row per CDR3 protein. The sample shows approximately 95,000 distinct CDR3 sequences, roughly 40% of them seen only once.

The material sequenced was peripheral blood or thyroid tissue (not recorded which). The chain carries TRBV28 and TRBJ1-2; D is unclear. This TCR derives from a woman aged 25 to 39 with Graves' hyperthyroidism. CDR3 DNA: TGTACCAGCACGGACTTCTTGGGCCACACCTTC. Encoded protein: CTSTDFLGHTF.